The T cell receptor (beta chain) under discussion was sequenced for a study of CD4 T cells in relation to SARS-CoV-2 and coronaviruses. With 1 base removed from V and 6 bases from J, the gap between germline ends came to 10 bases. The length of the CDR3 is 13 residues. Germline lookup yields CDR1 MNHNS and CDR2 SASEGT. Of note for this clone: Antigen: not known.

Profiled with immunoSEQ multiplex PCR; TCRdb holds only in-frame clones, not every one. The data show 17,000 or so clones, with around three quarters seen just once and about 32% held by the top ten. Before the COVID-19 pandemic, during about 2011-2019, CD4+ T cells were taken from unexposed donors. The cells were cultured for approximately 10 days before CD4+ T cells were isolated. The sample consisted of CD4+ T cells from PBMCs, cultured in vitro. This receptor was obtained from a human donor in good health. The rearrangement uses TRBV6-1 and TRBJ2-7; possible D gene TRBD2, 5 bases. The DNA of the CDR3 is TGTGCCAGCAGTGAAGGGTCCGGGATCGAGCAGTACTTC. As protein: CASSEGSGIEQYF.